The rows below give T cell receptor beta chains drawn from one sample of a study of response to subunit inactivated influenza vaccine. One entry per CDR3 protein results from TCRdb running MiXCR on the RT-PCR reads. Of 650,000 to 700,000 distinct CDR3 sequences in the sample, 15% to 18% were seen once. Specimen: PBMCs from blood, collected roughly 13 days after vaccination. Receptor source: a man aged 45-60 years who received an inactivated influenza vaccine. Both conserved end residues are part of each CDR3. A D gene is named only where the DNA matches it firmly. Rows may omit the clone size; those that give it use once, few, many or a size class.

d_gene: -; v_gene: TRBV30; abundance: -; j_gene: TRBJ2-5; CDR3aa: CAWTIGQETQYF; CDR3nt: TGTGCCTGGACTATCGGCCAAGAGACCCAGTACTTC
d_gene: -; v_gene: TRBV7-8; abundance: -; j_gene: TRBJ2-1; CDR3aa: CASSLRINEQFF; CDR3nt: TGTGCCAGCAGCTTACGAATCAATGAGCAGTTCTTC
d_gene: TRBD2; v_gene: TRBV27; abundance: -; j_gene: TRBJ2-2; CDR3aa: CASSLLAAGTGELFF; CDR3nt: TGTGCCAGCAGCCTACTAGCGGCCGGTACCGGGGAGCTGTTTTTT
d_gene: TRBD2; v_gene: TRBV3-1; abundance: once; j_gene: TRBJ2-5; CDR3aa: CASSQGTSGRGQETQYF; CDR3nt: TGTGCCAGCAGCCAAGGGACTAGCGGGAGGGGTCAAGAGACCCAGTACTTC
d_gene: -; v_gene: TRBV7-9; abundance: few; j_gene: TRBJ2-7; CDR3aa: CASSLNQASYEQYF; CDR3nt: TGTGCCAGCAGCTTAAATCAGGCCTCCTACGAGCAGTACTTC
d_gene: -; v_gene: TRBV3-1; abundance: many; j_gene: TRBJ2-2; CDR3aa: CASSPSRDTGELFF; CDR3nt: TGTGCCAGCAGCCCCAGCAGGGACACCGGGGAGCTGTTTTTT
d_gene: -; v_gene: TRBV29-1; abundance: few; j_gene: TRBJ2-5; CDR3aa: CSVDTAGETQYF; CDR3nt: TGCAGCGTGGACACCGCGGGGGAGACCCAGTACTTC
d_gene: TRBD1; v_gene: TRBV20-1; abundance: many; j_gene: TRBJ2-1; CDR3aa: CSARDLDRPPYNEQFF; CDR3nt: TGCAGTGCTAGAGATTTGGACAGGCCGCCTTACAATGAGCAGTTCTTC
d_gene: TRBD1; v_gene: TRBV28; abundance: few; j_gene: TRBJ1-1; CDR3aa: CASSLGDRVLTEAFF; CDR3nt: TGTGCCAGCAGTTTAGGGGACAGGGTACTCACTGAAGCTTTCTTT
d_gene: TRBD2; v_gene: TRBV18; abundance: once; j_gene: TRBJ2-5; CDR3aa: CASSSDGLAGETQYF; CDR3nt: TGTGCCAGCTCGTCCGACGGACTAGCGGGAGAGACCCAGTACTTC
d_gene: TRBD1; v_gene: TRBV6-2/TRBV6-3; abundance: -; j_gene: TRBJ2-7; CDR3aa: CASSLGTGSPFEQYF; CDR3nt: TGTGCCAGCAGCCTCGGGACAGGGTCCCCTTTCGAGCAGTACTTC
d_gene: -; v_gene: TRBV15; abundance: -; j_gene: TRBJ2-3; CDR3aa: CATSRVEGPDTQYF; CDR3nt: TGTGCCACCAGCAGAGTAGAGGGCCCAGATACGCAGTATTTT
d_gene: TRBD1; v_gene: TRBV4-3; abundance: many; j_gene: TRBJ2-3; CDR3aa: CASSQSGGDTQYF; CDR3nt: TGCGCCAGCAGCCAATCAGGGGGAGATACGCAGTATTTT
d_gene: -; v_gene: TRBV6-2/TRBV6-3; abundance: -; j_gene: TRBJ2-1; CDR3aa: CASSRQQVEQFF; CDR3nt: TGTGCCAGCAGCCGTCAGCAGGTTGAGCAGTTCTTC
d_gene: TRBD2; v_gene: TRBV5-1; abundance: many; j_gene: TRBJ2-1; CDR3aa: CASSLVSTSGLYNEQFF; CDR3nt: TGCGCCAGCAGCTTGGTATCCACTAGCGGGCTCTACAATGAGCAGTTCTTC
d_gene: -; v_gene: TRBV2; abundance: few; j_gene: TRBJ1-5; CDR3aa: CASRPTGPQPQHF; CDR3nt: TGTGCCAGCAGGCCGACAGGTCCGCAGCCCCAGCATTTT
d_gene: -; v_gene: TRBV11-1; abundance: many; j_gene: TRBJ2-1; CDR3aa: CASSLGGRGEFPSSYNEQFF; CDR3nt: TGTGCCAGCAGCTTAGGGGGCCGGGGTGAGTTCCCGAGCTCCTACAATGAGCAGTTCTTC
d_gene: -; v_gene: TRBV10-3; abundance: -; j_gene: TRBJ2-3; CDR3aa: CAISGADTQYF; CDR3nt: TGTGCCATCAGTGGGGCAGATACGCAGTATTTT
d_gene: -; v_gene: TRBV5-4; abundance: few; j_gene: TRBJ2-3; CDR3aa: CASSRGGIAVSTDTQYF; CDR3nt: TGTGCCAGCAGCCGAGGTGGGATAGCGGTGAGCACAGATACGCAGTATTTT
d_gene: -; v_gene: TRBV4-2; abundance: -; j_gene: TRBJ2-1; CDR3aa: CASSQDGLREQFF; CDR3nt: TGTGCCAGCAGCCAAGACGGACTCCGAGAGCAGTTCTTC
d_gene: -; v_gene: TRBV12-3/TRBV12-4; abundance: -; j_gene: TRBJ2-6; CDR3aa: CASSPSYGGANVLTF; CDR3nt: TGTGCCAGCAGTCCCAGCTACGGAGGGGCCAACGTCCTGACTTTC
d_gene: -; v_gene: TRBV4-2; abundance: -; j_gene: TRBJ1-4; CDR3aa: CASSPNPVAANEKLFF; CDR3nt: TGTGCCAGCAGCCCCAACCCGGTGGCTGCAAATGAAAAACTGTTTTTT
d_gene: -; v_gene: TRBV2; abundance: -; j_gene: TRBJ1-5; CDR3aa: CASTFGHASNQPQHF; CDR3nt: TGTGCCAGCACCTTCGGACACGCTAGCAATCAGCCCCAGCATTTT
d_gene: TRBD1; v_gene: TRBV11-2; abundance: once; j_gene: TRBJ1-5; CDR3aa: CASSLDWDSSQHF; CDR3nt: TGTGCCAGCAGCTTAGATTGGGACAGTTCCCAGCATTTT
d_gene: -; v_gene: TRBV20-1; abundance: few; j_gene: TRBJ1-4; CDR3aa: CSAEGSVTNEKLFF; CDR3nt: TGCAGTGCGGAAGGGTCGGTCACTAATGAAAAACTGTTTTTT
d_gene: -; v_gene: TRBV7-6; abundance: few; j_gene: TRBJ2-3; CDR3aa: CASSLAWGGGTGTDTQYF; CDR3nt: TGTGCCAGCAGCTTAGCCTGGGGAGGCGGGACGGGCACAGATACGCAGTATTTT
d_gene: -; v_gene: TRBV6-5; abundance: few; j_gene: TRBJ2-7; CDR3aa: CASSYSPTYEQYF; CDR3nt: TGTGCCAGCAGTTACTCCCCGACCTACGAGCAGTACTTC
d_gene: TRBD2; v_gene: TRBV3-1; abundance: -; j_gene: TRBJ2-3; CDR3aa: CASSRGPGLAGGLHSTDTQYF; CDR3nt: TGTGCCAGCAGTCGGGGTCCGGGACTAGCGGGGGGACTCCATAGCACAGATACGCAGTATTTT
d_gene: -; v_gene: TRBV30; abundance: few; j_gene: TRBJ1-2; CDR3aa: CAWSLGLRDGYTF; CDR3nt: TGTGCCTGGAGCCTTGGCCTGCGGGATGGCTACACCTTC
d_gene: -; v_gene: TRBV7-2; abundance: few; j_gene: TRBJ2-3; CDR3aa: CASSFSSGTQYF; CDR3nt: TGTGCCAGCAGCTTTAGTAGTGGTACGCAGTATTTT
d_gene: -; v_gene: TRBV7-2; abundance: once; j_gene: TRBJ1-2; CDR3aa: CASSPSRVDYGYTF; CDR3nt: TGTGCCAGCAGCCCCTCGAGGGTGGACTATGGCTACACCTTC
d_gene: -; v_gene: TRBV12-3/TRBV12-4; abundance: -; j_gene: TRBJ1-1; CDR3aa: CASSLNMGTEAFF; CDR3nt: TGTGCCAGCAGTTTAAACATGGGGACTGAAGCTTTCTTT
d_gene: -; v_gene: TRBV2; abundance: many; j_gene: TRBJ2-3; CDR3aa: CASSREPTDTQYF; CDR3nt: TGTGCCAGCTCACGGGAGCCCACAGATACGCAGTATTTT
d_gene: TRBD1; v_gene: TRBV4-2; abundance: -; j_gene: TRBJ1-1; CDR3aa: CASSQETGRSNTEAFF; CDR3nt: TGTGCCAGCAGCCAAGAGACAGGGCGTTCGAACACTGAAGCTTTCTTT
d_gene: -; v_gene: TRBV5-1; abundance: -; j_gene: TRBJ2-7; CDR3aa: CASSLGGIADEQYF; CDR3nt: TGCGCCAGCAGCTTGGGGGGGATCGCTGACGAGCAGTACTTC
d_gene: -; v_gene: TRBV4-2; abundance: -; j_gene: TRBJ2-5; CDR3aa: CASSQDYNSQETQYF; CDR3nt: TGTGCCAGCAGCCAAGACTACAACAGCCAAGAGACCCAGTACTTC
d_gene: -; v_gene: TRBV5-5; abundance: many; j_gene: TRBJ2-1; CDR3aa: CASSRLYRDNEQFF; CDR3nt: TGTGCCAGCAGCCGTTTATACAGAGACAATGAGCAGTTCTTC
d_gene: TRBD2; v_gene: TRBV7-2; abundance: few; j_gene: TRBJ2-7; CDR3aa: CASSSLLAGRYEQYF; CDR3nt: TGTGCCAGCAGCTCTTTACTAGCGGGTAGATACGAGCAGTACTTC
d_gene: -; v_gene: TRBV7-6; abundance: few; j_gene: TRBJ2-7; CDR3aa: CASSSQLGEQYF; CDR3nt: TGTGCCAGCAGCTCTCAGCTCGGCGAGCAGTACTTC
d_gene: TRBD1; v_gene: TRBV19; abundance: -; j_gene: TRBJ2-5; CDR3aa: CASRPGQGRQETQYF; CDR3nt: TGTGCCAGTAGGCCGGGACAGGGCCGCCAAGAGACCCAGTACTTC
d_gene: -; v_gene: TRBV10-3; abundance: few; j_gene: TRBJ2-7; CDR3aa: CAISGEGQFSSYEQYF; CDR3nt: TGTGCCATCAGTGGAGAAGGACAGTTTAGCTCCTACGAGCAGTACTTC
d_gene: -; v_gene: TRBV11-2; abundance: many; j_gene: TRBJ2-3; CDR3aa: CASSFGGGTDTQYF; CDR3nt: TGTGCCAGCAGTTTCGGTGGTGGTACAGATACGCAGTATTTT
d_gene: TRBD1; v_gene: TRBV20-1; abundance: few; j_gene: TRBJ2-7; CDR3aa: CSAAPGQVPYEQYF; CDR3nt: TGCAGTGCCGCCCCGGGACAGGTCCCTTACGAGCAGTACTTC
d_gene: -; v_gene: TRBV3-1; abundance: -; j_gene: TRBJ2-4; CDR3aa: CASSQRGNIQYF; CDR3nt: TGTGCCAGCAGCCAACGGGGAAACATTCAGTACTTC
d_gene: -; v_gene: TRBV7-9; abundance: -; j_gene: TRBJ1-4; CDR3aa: CASSPAGFSLDEKLFF; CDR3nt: TGTGCCAGCAGCCCAGCCGGTTTTTCATTGGATGAAAAACTGTTTTTT
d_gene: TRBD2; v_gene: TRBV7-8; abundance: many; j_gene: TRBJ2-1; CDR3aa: CASSLVRGGNEQFF; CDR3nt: TGTGCCAGCAGCTTAGTGCGGGGGGGCAATGAGCAGTTCTTC
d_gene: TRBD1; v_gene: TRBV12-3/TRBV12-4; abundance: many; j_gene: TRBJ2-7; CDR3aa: CASSFDRGPDKQYF; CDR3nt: TGTGCCAGCAGTTTCGACAGGGGGCCGGATAAGCAGTACTTC
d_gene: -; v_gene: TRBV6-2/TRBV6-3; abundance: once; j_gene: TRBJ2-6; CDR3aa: CASTQNPGNSGANVLTF; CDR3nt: TGTGCCAGCACCCAAAATCCGGGGAACTCTGGGGCCAACGTCCTGACTTTC